A single sample is the source of the 3 T cell receptor beta chains below, sequenced in a study of blood T cell repertoires in COVID-19. Some clones are missing from TCRdb's copy, which holds only in-frame ones; the method was immunoSEQ multiplex PCR. The data hold over 250,000 clones, with more than 70% observed a single time. The sample consisted of peripheral blood. The source is a woman aged 40 to 50 who had recovered from COVID-19.

The chain couples TRBV29-1 to TRBJ1-1, with 9 bases fitting TRBD1. The CDR3 is 19 residues long. In germline, CDR1 is SQVTM, CDR2 ANQGSEA. The V segment lost 6 bases and the J segment 0 bases; nucleotides outside the gene matches: 20. CDR3 sequence: CSVAGQGGGGTHLNTEAFF. CDR3 nucleotide sequence: TGCAGCGTCGCGGGACAGGGAGGAGGGGGAACCCATTTGAACACTGAAGCTTTCTTT.

This clone appeared a single time. The chain couples TRBV23-1 to TRBJ2-7; 12 nucleotides agree with TRBD2. TRBV23-1 belongs to the ORF category, with a function that is uncertain. V was pared by 6 bases and J by 4 bases, with 13 bases of the junction left unmatched. This CDR3 is built from 17 residues. This CDR3 is CASSNGLAGRGGYEQYV. CDR3 DNA: TGCGCCAGCAGCAACGGACTAGCGGGAAGGGGAGGATACGAGCAGTACGTC.

The rearrangement uses TRBV18 and TRBJ2-7, with 8 positions matching TRBD2. Germline V CDR1 and CDR2: KGHSH, LQKENI. V shed 4 bases, J shed 6 bases, and the junction held 11 bases outside the gene matches. The CDR3 contains 15 residues. CDR3 sequence: CASSHGGSGIGEQYV. The CDR3 region has the DNA TGTGCCAGCTCACACGGGGGTAGCGGGATTGGCGAGCAGTACGTC.